Below are 30 T cell receptor beta chains sequenced from a single sample in a study of T-cell reconstitution after alpha-beta-depleted transplantation in children. TCRbeta library construction was performed incorporating unique molecular identifiers. TCRdb analysed the PCR reads with MiXCR anew, one entry per CDR3 protein. The table shows around 190,000 distinct CDR3 sequences, with about 7% occurring only once. The sequencing used PBMCs, collected before TCRalphabeta/CD19-depleted stem cell transplant. All receptors come from a boy aged 2 to 9 with acute lymphoblastic leukemia, due to receive a stem cell transplant.

This clonotype has just a few counts. V usage is TRBV29-1 and J usage is TRBJ1-3; D is undetermined. CDR1 SQVTM and CDR2 ANQGSEA come from the germline V gene. This CDR3 is built from 12 residues. Trimming removed 6 bases from V and 3 bases from J, with 9 bases in between. DNA for the CDR3: TGCAGCGTAACAGACGTTGGAAACACCATATATTTT. Amino acids: CSVTDVGNTIYF.

The rearrangement links TRBV9 to TRBJ1-6, with D hard to call. V was cut by 0 bases and J by 7 bases, with 11 bases left in between. The CDR3 has 15 amino acids. Germline-derived CDR1 and CDR2 are SGDLS and YYNGEE. The CDR3 DNA sequence: TGTGCCAGCAGCGTAGAGCCGGTCCCGAATTCACCCCTCCACTTT. This sequence encodes CASSVEPVPNSPLHF. Variable domain in full (rest from reference TRBV9 and TRBJ1-6): DSGVTQTPKHLITATGQRVTLRCSPRSGDLSVYWYQQSLDQGLQFLIQYYNGEERAKGNILERFSAQQFPDLHSELNLSSLELGDSALYFCASSVEPVPNSPLHFGNGTRLTVT.

This clonotype was seen many times. The chain links TRBV20-1 to TRBJ2-7; 10 bases agree with TRBD1. The CDR3 has 12 amino acids. With 4 bases clipped from V and 6 bases from J, the junction kept 3 bases outside the gene matches. Germline CDR1 and CDR2: DFQATT and SNEGSKA (reference sequence). The CDR3 loop reads CSATDRGREQYF. Written as DNA, the CDR3 is TGCAGTGCTACAGACAGGGGGCGCGAGCAGTACTTC.

A few counts support this clonotype. The chain combines TRBV10-3 with TRBJ1-2, with D hard to call. The V end lost 7 bases, the J end lost 7 bases, and 19 bases lay between the germline ends. The CDR3 totals 14 residues. Germline values: CDR1 ENHRY, CDR2 SYGVKD. Here the CDR3 reads CAIKGDLGFSGYTF. For the CDR3, the DNA is TGTGCCATCAAAGGAGACCTAGGCTTTTCTGGCTACACCTTC.

The sample holds many counts of this clonotype. V usage is TRBV5-6 and J usage is TRBJ2-7, with a possible D match to TRBD1 (5 bases). Germline CDR1 and CDR2: SGHDT and YYEEEE. CDR3 length: 15 amino acids. The V end was cut by 0 bases, the J end by 6 bases, with 16 bases between. CDR3 amino acids: CASSLEVAGKGEQYF. CDR3 in DNA: TGTGCCAGCAGCTTGGAGGTGGCAGGGAAAGGCGAGCAGTACTTC. Filled out from reference TRBV5-6 and TRBJ2-7, the complete variable domain reads DAGVTQSPTHLIKTRGQQVTLRCSPKSGHDTVSWYQQALGQGPQFIFQYYEEEERQRGNFPDRFSGHQFPNYSSELNVNALLLGDSALYLCASSLEVAGKGEQYFGPGTRLTVT.

This clonotype was counted at least ten times. The gene calls are TRBV5-6 and TRBJ1-1; 8 bases are a match to TRBD1. CDR1 SGHDT and CDR2 YYEEEE come from the germline V gene. The CDR3 extends over 13 amino acids. The V segment lost 4 bases and the J segment 5 bases; nucleotides outside the gene matches: 4. CDR3 sequence reads: CASSGQGLTEAFF. The CDR3 DNA follows: TGTGCCAGCAGCGGACAGGGATTGACTGAAGCTTTCTTT.

CDR3 nucleotide sequence: TGTGCCATCAGTGAGTCGAGTGGGGGGTACGAGCAGTACTTC. Its protein product is CAISESSGGYEQYF. The chain combines TRBV10-3 with TRBJ2-7; tentative D call: TRBD2 (6 bases). The V end lost 0 bases, the J end lost 4 bases, and 10 bases lay between the germline ends. Germline values: CDR1 ENHRY, CDR2 SYGVKD. The CDR3 length is 14 residues.

The V and J genes are TRBV20-1 and TRBJ2-3; 9 positions agree with TRBD2. Germline V gene lookup returns CDR1 DFQATT and CDR2 SNEGSKA (reference sequence). This CDR3 is built from 14 residues. The CDR3 loop is CKSSRGGLTDTQYF. The CDR3 coding sequence is TGCAAGTCATCGCGGGGGGGCCTAACAGATACGCAGTATTTT.

The chain carries TRBV28 and TRBJ2-5; D unresolved. Germline V gene lookup returns CDR1 MDHEN and CDR2 SYDVKM. The CDR3 loop spans 11 amino acids. The V end was cut by 6 bases, the J end by 4 bases, with 6 bases between. As DNA, the CDR3 is TGTGCCAGCAGGTCTATAGAGACCCAGTACTTC. Its protein product is CASRSIETQYF.

This clonotype has ten or more counts. The chain recombines TRBV28 with TRBJ1-4, with D hard to call. V was trimmed by 1 base and J by 0 bases, leaving 15 bases between them. The CDR3 spans 18 residues. The germline CDR1 and CDR2 sequences are MDHEN and SYDVKM. CDR3 nucleotide sequence: TGTGCCAGCAGTTTATCGCGTACAGACATTTCAACTAATGAAAAACTGTTTTTT. It codes for CASSLSRTDISTNEKLFF.

This clonotype has ten or more counts. V usage is TRBV24-1 and J usage is TRBJ2-1; no clear D. The CDR3 totals 12 residues. From germline, CDR1 is KGHDR and CDR2 SFDVKD. The ends were cut back, 4 bases at V and 8 bases at J, with 8 bases in the middle. The CDR3 DNA sequence: TGTGCCACCAGTGAAAATTTAGATGAGCAGTTCTTC. It yields the protein CATSENLDEQFF.

This clonotype was counted ten times or more. This chain links TRBV27 with TRBJ2-7; D tentatively fits TRBD1 or TRBD2 (7 bases each). The V gene lost 6 bases and the J gene lost 5 bases, with 11 bases spanning the gap. The CDR3 has 12 amino acids. Germline lookup yields CDR1 MNHEY and CDR2 SMNVEV (reference sequence). The CDR3, as DNA: TGTGCCAGCAGGGGAGGGGGCCACGAGCAGTACTTC. As protein: CASRGGGHEQYF.

This clonotype was counted ten times or more. J is TRBJ2-3 and V is TRBV12-3 or TRBV12-4; 11 positions agree with TRBD2. V lost 1 base and J lost 4; bases outside the gene matches: 4. There are 16 residues in the CDR3. The CDR3: CASSLGLAGGADTQYF. Here the CDR3 DNA reads TGTGCCAGCAGTTTAGGGCTAGCGGGAGGTGCAGATACGCAGTATTTT.

This clonotype showed up many times. The V call is TRBV20-1, the J call TRBJ2-3, with D possibly TRBD1 on 6 matching bases. The CDR3 is 15 amino acids. The germline V gene has CDR1 DFQATT and CDR2 SNEGSKA (reference sequence). The V end lost 6 bases, the J end lost 2 bases, and 18 bases lay between the germline ends. CDR3 sequence: CSAKGEDSYTDTQYF. The CDR3 DNA follows: TGCAGTGCCAAGGGCGAGGACAGCTACACAGATACGCAGTATTTT.

The V and J genes are TRBV4-3 and TRBJ2-3; the D call may be TRBD1 or TRBD2 (5 bases each). The germline V gene has CDR1 LGHNA and CDR2 YSLEER. The V end was cut by 0 bases, the J end by 4 bases, with 11 bases between. The CDR3 covers 15 residues. The CDR3 sequence: CASSQDLRGADTQYF. As DNA, the CDR3 is TGCGCCAGCAGCCAAGATCTAAGAGGGGCAGATACGCAGTATTTT.

The table lists this clonotype with a few counts. The chain employs TRBV5-1 and TRBJ2-5; 11 positions match TRBD2. The V gene's germline CDR1 is SGHRS and CDR2 YFSETQ. This CDR3 comprises 18 residues. V gave up 0 bases and J gave up 6 bases; unmatched junction bases: 13. DNA of the CDR3: TGCGCCAGCAGCTTGGCCTGGGGAGTAGCGGGAGGGCCGAAGACCCAGTACTTC. Translated, it gives CASSLAWGVAGGPKTQYF.

This clonotype showed up many times. V is TRBV2 and J is TRBJ2-7, with TRBD1 identical over 8 bases. This CDR3 has 18 residues. The germline CDR1 and CDR2 sequences are SNHLY and FYNNEI. V lost 10 bases, J lost 0 bases, and 20 bases stayed unmatched. Here the CDR3 DNA reads TGTGCCATCAAGGGCCTTCATTCGGGACAGGTAGTCTCCTACGAGCAGTACTTC. This sequence encodes CAIKGLHSGQVVSYEQYF.

For this clonotype: A much more abundant neighbour one base away suggests this may be a read error. The chain employs TRBV27 and TRBJ1-1; tentative D call: TRBD1 (5 bases). The V gene lost 5 bases and the J gene lost 4 bases, with 17 bases spanning the gap. CDR1 and CDR2 (germline): MNHEY, SMNVEV (reference sequence). This CDR3 is built from 15 residues. This CDR3 reads CASSHWGSSGTEAFF. The DNA for the CDR3 is TGTGCCAGCAGTCATTGGGGCAGCTCGGGCACTGAAGCTTTCTTT.

The sample holds many counts of this clonotype. This chain connects TRBV20-1 to TRBJ2-1; D remains unclear. The V gene's germline CDR1 is DFQATT and CDR2 SNEGSKA (reference sequence). Trimming left V 2 bases short and J 3 bases short, with 17 bases between. The CDR3 spans 16 residues. DNA for the CDR3: TGCAGTGCTAGACCTGGAGTTAGGGTCGGCTACAATGAGCAGTTCTTC. Translating it yields CSARPGVRVGYNEQFF.

The sample holds many counts of this clonotype. This chain links TRBV3-1 with TRBJ1-1, with D maybe TRBD1 (6 bases). The V and J ends lost 1 base and 2 bases respectively, with 11 bases between them. Germline values: CDR1 LGHDT, CDR2 YNNKEL (reference sequence). The CDR3 spans 15 residues. CDR3 region: CASSQGLGTNTEAFF. The CDR3 bases are TGTGCCAGCAGCCAAGGCCTGGGGACAAACACTGAAGCTTTCTTT.

The rearrangement uses TRBV11-2 and TRBJ1-6; tentatively, D is TRBD1 (6 bases). This CDR3 is 15 amino acids long. The ends were cut back, 3 bases at V and 9 bases at J, with 15 bases in the middle. Per germline, CDR1 SGHAT and CDR2 FQNNGV. CDR3 DNA: TGTGCCAGCAGCTTTTACAGGGACCCCACTTCACCCCTCCACTTT. The encoded protein is CASSFYRDPTSPLHF. Combining the CDR3 with reference TRBV11-2 and TRBJ1-6 gives the whole variable domain EAGVAQSPRYKIIEKRQSVAFWCNPISGHATLYWYQQILGQGPKLLIQFQNNGVVDDSQLPKDRFSAERLKGVDSTLKIQPAKLEDSAVYLCASSFYRDPTSPLHFGNGTRLTVT.

This clonotype turned up a few times. This chain joins TRBV7-9 and TRBJ1-1; perhaps TRBD1 as D (6 bases). V was cut by 1 base and J by 1 base, with 10 bases left in between. CDR3 length: 15 amino acids. Germline lookup yields CDR1 SEHNR and CDR2 FQNEAQ (reference sequence). The CDR3 spells CASSLVQGRNTEAFF. The CDR3, as DNA: TGTGCCAGCAGCTTAGTGCAGGGGAGGAACACTGAAGCTTTCTTT.

This clonotype was seen ten or more times. The J gene is TRBJ1-1, the V gene TRBV9; D is uncertain. This CDR3 comprises 13 residues. V was clipped by 5 bases and J by 1 base, with 9 bases between them. Germline CDR1 and CDR2: SGDLS and YYNGEE. The CDR3 DNA sequence: TGTGCCAGCAGACCAGGCGGGAACACTGAAGCTTTCTTT. It yields the protein CASRPGGNTEAFF.

This clonotype was recorded many times. The genes are TRBV28 and TRBJ1-5; possibly TRBD1 for D (6 bases). The length of the CDR3 is 16 residues. Germline V gives CDR1 MDHEN, CDR2 SYDVKM. Trimming took 11 bases from V and 0 from J, leaving 20 bases between them. For the CDR3, the DNA is TGTGCCGAGGCTATGGGGGGCGCGGGTAGCAATCAGCCCCAGCATTTT. It codes for CAEAMGGAGSNQPQHF.

This clonotype showed up many times. The chain is built from TRBV6-1 and TRBJ1-4; D remains unclear. The CDR3 length is 14 residues. Germline CDR1 and CDR2: MNHNS and SASEGT. The V end lost 2 bases, the J end lost 4 bases, and 8 bases lay between the germline ends. CDR3 DNA: TGTGCCAGCAGTGAAAACGGCGATAATGAAAAACTGTTTTTT. Translated, it gives CASSENGDNEKLFF.

This clonotype has more than one count but fewer than ten. The chain employs TRBV7-2 and TRBJ2-7; 11 positions agree with TRBD2. V lost 6 bases, J lost 0 bases, and 4 bases stayed unmatched. In germline, CDR1 is SGHTA, CDR2 FQGNSA. This CDR3 contains 15 residues. CDR3 sequence: CASRVAGGISYEQYF. The CDR3 DNA reads TGTGCCAGCAGAGTAGCGGGAGGGATCTCCTACGAGCAGTACTTC. The full variable domain, rest sourced from reference TRBV7-2 and TRBJ2-7, is GAGVSQSPSNKVTEKGKDVELRCDPISGHTALYWYRQSLGQGLEFLIYFQGNSAPDKSGLPSDRFSAERTGGSVSTLTIQRTQQEDSAVYLCASRVAGGISYEQYFGPGTRLTVT.

This chain connects TRBV28 to TRBJ1-2; 8 bases agree with TRBD1. There are 15 residues in the CDR3. CDR1 and CDR2 (germline): MDHEN, SYDVKM. J was trimmed by 5 bases and V by 4 bases; bases with no gene match: 9. For the CDR3, the DNA is TGTGCCAGCAGTTCCCCAGAGGACAGGGATTATGGCTACACCTTC. Encoded protein: CASSSPEDRDYGYTF.

There are many counts of this clonotype. The chain couples TRBV4-1 to TRBJ2-1; a weak D match, TRBD2 (6 bases). Germline CDR1 reads MGHRA; CDR2 reads YSYEKL. The CDR3 is 16 residues long. V dropped 2 bases and J dropped 5 bases, with 16 bases sitting between them. The chain's CDR3 is CASSQNAEGINNEQFF. The CDR3 DNA is TGCGCCAGCAGCCAAAACGCGGAGGGCATAAACAATGAGCAGTTCTTC.

The table lists this clonotype with a few counts. The J gene is TRBJ2-5, the V gene TRBV3-1; D gene uncertain. The CDR3 runs to 14 residues. Trimming pared 1 base from V and 2 bases from J, leaving 8 bases between. Germline assignment: CDR1 LGHDT and CDR2 YNNKEL (reference sequence). The CDR3 is CASSQVNYQETQYF. The CDR3 DNA sequence: TGTGCCAGCAGCCAAGTAAACTATCAAGAGACCCAGTACTTC.

This clonotype was recorded many times. This sequence joins TRBV2 and TRBJ2-1; 10 positions match TRBD2. The CDR3 has 15 residues. Germline trimming cut 6 bases from V and 8 bases from J; bases unmatched to any gene: 10. The V gene's germline CDR1 is SNHLY and CDR2 FYNNEI. CDR3 in DNA: TGTGCCAGCAGACAATTAGCGGGGGGCACGGATGAGCAGTTCTTC. Encoded protein: CASRQLAGGTDEQFF.